This record covers a single T cell receptor beta chain. Its antigen is not identified. The CDR3 runs to 15 residues. V shed 6 bases and J shed 0 bases, with 13 bases lying between them. TCRdb used MiXCR to reprocess the RT-PCR reads, holding one entry per CDR3 protein. Counted here are roughly 700,000 distinct CDR3 sequences, 11% to 15% occurring once; the ten biggest clones make up 6% to 7%. These data are taken from a study of response to subunit inactivated influenza vaccine. Study-wide findings and caveats: New T cells are recruited in small numbers by each seasonal influenza vaccination, according to the authors' suggestion.

The sample in question was PBMCs from blood, obtained 14 days before vaccination. This chain uses TRBV12-3 or TRBV12-4 with TRBJ2-3, with D hard to call. This receptor was taken from a man aged 50-59 years who received an inactivated influenza vaccine. As DNA, the CDR3 is TGTGCCAGCAGCCTCCGGAGCTTTAGCACAGATACGCAGTATTTT. It is translated as CASSLRSFSTDTQYF.